One TCR beta chain is described in this entry. Its antigen is undetermined. These data belong to a study of T cell responses to AZD1222 COVID-19 vaccine. Assay: immunoSEQ multiplex PCR; the TCRdb copy retains only in-frame clones and omits some. The sample lists 40,000 to 60,000 clones, 86% occurring once. The germline V gene has CDR1 SGHVS and CDR2 FQNEAQ. This CDR3 is 17 amino acids long. V was clipped by 3 bases and J by 1 base; unmatched bases: 12. Overall study results and limits: Vaccine-associated CD4 TCRs spanned spike, dominant at 160-218 and 743-854. No day 14 peak samples; only post-peak repertoires were characterized.

Pooling was applied to second doses at about 4 or about 12 weeks. The chain has TRBV7-8 and TRBJ2-7; 7 bases are a match to TRBD2. The receptor was isolated from an adult who received the AZD1222 COVID-19 vaccine. Sequencing used peripheral blood, obtained 28 days after the second AZD1222 dose. As DNA, the CDR3 is TGTGCCAGCAGCTTGGATACCCCCCTAGCGGCGTCCTACGAGCAGTACTTC. Amino acid sequence: CASSLDTPLAASYEQYF.